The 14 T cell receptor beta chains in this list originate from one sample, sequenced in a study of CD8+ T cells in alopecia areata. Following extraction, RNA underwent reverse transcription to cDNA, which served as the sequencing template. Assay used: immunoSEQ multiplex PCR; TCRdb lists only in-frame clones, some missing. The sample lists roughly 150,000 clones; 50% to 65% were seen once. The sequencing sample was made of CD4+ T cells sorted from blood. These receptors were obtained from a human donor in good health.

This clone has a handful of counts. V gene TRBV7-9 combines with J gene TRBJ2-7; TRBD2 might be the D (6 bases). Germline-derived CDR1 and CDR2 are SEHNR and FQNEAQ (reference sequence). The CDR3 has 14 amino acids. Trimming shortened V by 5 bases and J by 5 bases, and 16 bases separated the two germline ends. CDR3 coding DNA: TGTGCCAGCAGCCCCTCCGGGAGTCGGAACGAGCAGTACTTC. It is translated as CASSPSGSRNEQYF.

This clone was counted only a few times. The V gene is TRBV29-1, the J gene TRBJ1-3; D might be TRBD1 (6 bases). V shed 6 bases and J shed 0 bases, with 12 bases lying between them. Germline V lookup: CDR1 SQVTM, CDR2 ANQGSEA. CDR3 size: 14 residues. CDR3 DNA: TGCAGCGTGGGGGACAATGTCTCTGGAAACACCATATATTTT. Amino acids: CSVGDNVSGNTIYF.

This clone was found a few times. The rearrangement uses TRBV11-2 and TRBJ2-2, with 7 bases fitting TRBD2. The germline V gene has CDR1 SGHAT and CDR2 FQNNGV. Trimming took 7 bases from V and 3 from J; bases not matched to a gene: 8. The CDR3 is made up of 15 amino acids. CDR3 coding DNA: TGTGCCAGCAAGGGGCTAGCGGAGTACACCGGGGAGCTGTTTTTT. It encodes CASKGLAEYTGELFF.

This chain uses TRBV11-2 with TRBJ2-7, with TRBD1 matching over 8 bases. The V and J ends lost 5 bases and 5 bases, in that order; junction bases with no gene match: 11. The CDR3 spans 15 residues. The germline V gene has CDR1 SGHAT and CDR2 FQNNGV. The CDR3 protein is CASSGDRPRGHEQYF. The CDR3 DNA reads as TGTGCCAGCAGCGGGGACAGGCCCAGAGGGCACGAGCAGTACTTC.

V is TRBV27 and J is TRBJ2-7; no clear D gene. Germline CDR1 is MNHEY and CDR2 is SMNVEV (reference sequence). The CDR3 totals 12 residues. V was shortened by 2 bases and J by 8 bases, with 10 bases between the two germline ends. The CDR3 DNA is TGTGCCAGCAGTTTACTGGCAGGAAAGCAGTACTTC. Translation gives CASSLLAGKQYF.

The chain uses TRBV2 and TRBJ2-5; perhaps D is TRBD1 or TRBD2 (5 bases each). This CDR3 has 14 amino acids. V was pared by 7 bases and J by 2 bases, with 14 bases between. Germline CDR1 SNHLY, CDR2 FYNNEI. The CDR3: CASTGRLGQETQYF. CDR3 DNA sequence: TGTGCCAGCACGGGACGACTGGGTCAAGAGACCCAGTACTTC.

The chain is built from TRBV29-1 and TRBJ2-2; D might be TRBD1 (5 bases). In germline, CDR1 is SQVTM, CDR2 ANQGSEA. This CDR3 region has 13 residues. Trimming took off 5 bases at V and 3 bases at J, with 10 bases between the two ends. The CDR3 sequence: CSVQGTHTGELFF. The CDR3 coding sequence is TGCAGCGTTCAGGGTACCCACACCGGGGAGCTGTTTTTT.

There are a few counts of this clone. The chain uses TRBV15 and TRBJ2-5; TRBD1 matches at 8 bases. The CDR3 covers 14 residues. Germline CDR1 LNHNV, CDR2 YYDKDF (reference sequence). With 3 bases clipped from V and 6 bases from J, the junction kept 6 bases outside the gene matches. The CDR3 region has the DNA TGTGCCACCAGCAGTCCAGGGGGCAGGAAGACCCAGTACTTC. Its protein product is CATSSPGGRKTQYF. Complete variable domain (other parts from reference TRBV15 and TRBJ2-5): DAMVIQNPRYQVTQFGKPVTLSCSQTLNHNVMYWYQQKSSQAPKLLFHYYDKDFNNEADTPDNFQSRRPNTSFCFLDIRSPGLGDTAMYLCATSSPGGRKTQYFGPGTRLLVL.

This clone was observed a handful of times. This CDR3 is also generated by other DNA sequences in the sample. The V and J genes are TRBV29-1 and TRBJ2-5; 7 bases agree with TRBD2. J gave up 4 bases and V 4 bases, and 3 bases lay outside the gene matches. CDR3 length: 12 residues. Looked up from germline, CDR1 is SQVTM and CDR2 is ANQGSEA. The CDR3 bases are TGCAGCGTTGTTGGGGGGGGAGAGACCCAGTACTTC. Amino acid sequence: CSVVGGGETQYF.

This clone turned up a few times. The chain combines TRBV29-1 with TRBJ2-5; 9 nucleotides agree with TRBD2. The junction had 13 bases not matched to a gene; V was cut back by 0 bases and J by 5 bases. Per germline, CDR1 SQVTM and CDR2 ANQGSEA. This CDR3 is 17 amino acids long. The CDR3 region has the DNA TGCAGCGTTGAAGATATCGGAATAGCGGGAGCGGGGGAGACCCAGTACTTC. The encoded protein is CSVEDIGIAGAGETQYF.

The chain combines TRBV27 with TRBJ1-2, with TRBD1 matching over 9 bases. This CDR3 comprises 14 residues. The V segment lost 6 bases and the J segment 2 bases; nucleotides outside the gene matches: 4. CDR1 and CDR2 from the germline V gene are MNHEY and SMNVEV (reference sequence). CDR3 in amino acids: CASSLQGANYGYTF. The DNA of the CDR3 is TGTGCCAGCAGCCTACAGGGGGCCAACTATGGCTACACCTTC.

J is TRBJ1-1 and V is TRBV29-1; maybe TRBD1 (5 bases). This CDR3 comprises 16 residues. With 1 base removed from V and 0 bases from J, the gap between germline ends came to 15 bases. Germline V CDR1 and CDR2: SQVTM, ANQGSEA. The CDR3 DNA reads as TGCAGCGTTGAAGGGTACGTTGGGGGGATGAACACTGAAGCTTTCTTT. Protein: CSVEGYVGGMNTEAFF.

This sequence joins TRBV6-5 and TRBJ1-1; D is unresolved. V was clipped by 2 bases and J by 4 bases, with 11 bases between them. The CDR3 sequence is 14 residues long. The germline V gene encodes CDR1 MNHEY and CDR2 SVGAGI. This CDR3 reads CASSYKGFSTEAFF. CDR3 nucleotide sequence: TGTGCCAGCAGTTACAAGGGTTTTTCCACTGAAGCTTTCTTT.

CDR3 sequence reads: CASSVSGTTYNEQFF. CDR3 in DNA: TGTGCCAGCAGCGTGAGCGGGACCACCTACAATGAGCAGTTCTTC. This sequence joins TRBV5-4 and TRBJ2-1; 7 bases are a match to TRBD2. CDR3 length: 15 residues. The ends lost 4 bases at V and 2 bases at J; junction bases unmatched: 6. Germline lookup yields CDR1 SGHNT and CDR2 YYREEE (reference sequence). Full variable domain (outside the CDR3, taken from reference TRBV5-4 and TRBJ2-1): ETGVTQSPTHLIKTRGQQVTLRCSSQSGHNTVSWYQQALGQGPQFIFQYYREEENGRGNFPPRFSGLQFPNYSSELNVNALELDDSALYLCASSVSGTTYNEQFFGPGTRLTVL.